This T cell receptor (beta chain) was retrieved from a study of blood T cell repertoires in COVID-19. In its sample, this clone was seen once. Profiled with immunoSEQ multiplex PCR; TCRdb holds only in-frame clones, not every one. The top ten hold roughly 7.2% of the sample, which has 300,000 to 400,000 clones, around nine tenths seen once. Unmatched junction bases numbered 6, after V lost 5 bases and J lost 7 bases. Germline-derived CDR1 and CDR2 are MNHNY and SVGAGI (reference sequence). CDR3 size: 14 residues. The chain carries TRBV6-6 and TRBJ2-1; 9 bases align to TRBD1. Sequencing used peripheral blood. This TCR came from a woman aged 60-75 years with COVID-19, enrolled during active disease. The CDR3 coding sequence is TGTGCCAGCAGTACCCGGACAGGGGAAAATGAGCAGTTCTTC. It translates to CASSTRTGENEQFF.